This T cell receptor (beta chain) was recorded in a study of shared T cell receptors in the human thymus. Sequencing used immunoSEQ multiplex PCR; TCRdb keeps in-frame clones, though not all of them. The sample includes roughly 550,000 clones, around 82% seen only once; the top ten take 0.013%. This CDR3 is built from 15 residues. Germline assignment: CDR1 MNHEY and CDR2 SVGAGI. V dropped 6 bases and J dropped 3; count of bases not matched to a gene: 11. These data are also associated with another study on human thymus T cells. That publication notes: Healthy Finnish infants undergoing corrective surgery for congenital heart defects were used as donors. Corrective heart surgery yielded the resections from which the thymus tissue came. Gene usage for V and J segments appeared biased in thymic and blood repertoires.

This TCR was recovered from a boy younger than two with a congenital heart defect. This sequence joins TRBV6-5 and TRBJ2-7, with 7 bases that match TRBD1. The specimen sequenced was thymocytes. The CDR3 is CASRHRDSASYEQYF. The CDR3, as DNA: TGTGCCAGCAGACACCGGGACAGCGCGAGCTACGAGCAGTACTTC.